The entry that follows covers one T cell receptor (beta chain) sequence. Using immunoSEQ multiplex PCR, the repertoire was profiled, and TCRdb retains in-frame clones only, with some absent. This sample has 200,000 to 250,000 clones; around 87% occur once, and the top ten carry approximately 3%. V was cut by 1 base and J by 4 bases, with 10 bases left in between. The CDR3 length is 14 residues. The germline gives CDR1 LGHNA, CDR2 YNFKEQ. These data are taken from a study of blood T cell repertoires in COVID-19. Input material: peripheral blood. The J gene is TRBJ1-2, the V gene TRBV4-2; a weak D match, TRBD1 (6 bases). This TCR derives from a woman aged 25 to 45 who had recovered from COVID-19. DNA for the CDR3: TGTGCCAGCAGCCAAGCAGGGGACGGCTATGGCTACACCTTC. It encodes CASSQAGDGYGYTF.